These 16 T cell receptor beta chains originate from one sample sequenced in a study of T cells after yellow fever vaccination. Using its own MiXCR run on the 5' RACE reads, TCRdb lists one record per CDR3 protein. The sample comprises around 550,000 distinct CDR3 sequences, less than 20% of which are singletons, and over 11% rests with the top ten. The sample here was PBMCs, taken 15 days after the yellow fever booster vaccination. All receptors come from a man aged 30 to 45 who received the YFV17D yellow fever vaccine.

V is TRBV7-6 and J is TRBJ2-7, with a tentative D call TRBD1 (5 bases). Germline V lookup: CDR1 SGHVS, CDR2 FNYEAQ. Trimming pared 1 base from V and 0 bases from J, leaving 22 bases between. The CDR3 contains 19 residues. The CDR3 region has the DNA TGTGCCAGCAGCTTAGTCCCAACGGTAATCCCCAGGGACTCCTACGAGCAGTACTTC. It specifies CASSLVPTVIPRDSYEQYF. The whole variable domain, filled in from reference TRBV7-6 and TRBJ2-7, reads GAGVSQSPRYKVTKRGQDVALRCDPISGHVSLYWYRQALGQGPEFLTYFNYEAQQDKSGLPNDRFSAERPEGSISTLTIQRTEQRDSAMYRCASSLVPTVIPRDSYEQYFGPGTRLTVT.

The chain couples TRBV28 to TRBJ2-2; D call uncertain. The CDR3 is made up of 12 amino acids. Germline lookup yields CDR1 MDHEN and CDR2 SYDVKM. The ends were cut back, 7 bases at V and 3 bases at J, with 6 bases in the middle. The CDR3 DNA is TGTGCCAGCAATCCTTACACCGGGGAGCTGTTTTTT. Amino acids: CASNPYTGELFF.

This clonotype was seen a handful of times. This rearrangement joins TRBV20-1 to TRBJ2-1, with 8 bases aligning to TRBD2. This CDR3 contains 15 residues. Germline-derived CDR1 and CDR2 are DFQATT and SNEGSKA (reference sequence). Losses at the gene ends were 6 bases for V and 5 bases for J; bases not matched to a gene: 12. The CDR3 protein is CSAVGPGGWDNEQFF. The CDR3 nucleotides are TGCAGTGCCGTGGGCCCGGGAGGGTGGGACAATGAGCAGTTCTTC.

With regard to this clonotype: The missing conserved phenylalanine or tryptophan at the end of this CDR3 makes a read error likely. The V gene is TRBV7-2, the J gene TRBJ2-1; D is perhaps TRBD1 or TRBD2 (5 bases each). V lost 8 bases and J 0 bases, leaving 14 bases between the germline ends. This CDR3 spans 15 amino acids. The V gene's germline CDR1 is SGHTA and CDR2 FQGNSA. The CDR3 region is CASRGTRSSYNEQFC. The CDR3, as DNA: TGTGCCAGCCGAGGGACCAGGAGCTCCTACAATGAGCAGTTCTGC.

Only a few counts were recorded for this clonotype. The chain employs TRBV29-1 and TRBJ2-2; D unresolved. V lost 0 bases and J 0 bases, leaving 11 bases between the germline ends. This CDR3 region has 16 residues. The germline V gene encodes CDR1 SQVTM and CDR2 ANQGSEA. Written as DNA, the CDR3 is TGCAGCGTTGAAGATAGGGCGGCCGCGAACACCGGGGAGCTGTTTTTT. Its protein is CSVEDRAAANTGELFF.

The J gene is TRBJ1-2, the V gene TRBV15, with no clear D. Germline CDR1 LNHNV, CDR2 YYDKDF (reference sequence). The CDR3 has 15 amino acids. V lost 0 bases to trimming and J lost 1 base, with 9 bases between them. For the CDR3, the DNA is TGTGCCACCAGCAGAGATGCCTCCAGTAACTATGGCTACACCTTC. This encodes CATSRDASSNYGYTF.

V usage is TRBV27 and J usage is TRBJ2-4, with TRBD2 matching 7 bases. This CDR3 has 14 amino acids. With 5 bases clipped from V and 7 bases from J, the junction kept 8 bases outside the gene matches. Per germline, CDR1 MNHEY and CDR2 SMNVEV (reference sequence). This CDR3 reads CASSPRDYVNIQYF. The CDR3 DNA follows: TGTGCCAGCAGTCCCCGGGACTATGTGAACATTCAGTACTTC.

This clonotype was observed a few times. This chain uses TRBV30 with TRBJ2-3, with 9 positions matching TRBD1. With V trimmed by 1 base and J by 2 bases, 4 bases remained unmatched. The CDR3 has 15 residues. Germline V CDR1 and CDR2: GTSNPN, SVGIG (reference sequence). CDR3 coding DNA: TGTGCCTGGAGTGCGTGGACAGGGGTCACAGATACGCAGTATTTT. Translation: CAWSAWTGVTDTQYF.

This chain links TRBV7-6 with TRBJ2-7; D is perhaps TRBD1 (6 bases). The CDR3 spans 14 residues. With 6 bases removed from V and 3 bases from J, the gap between germline ends came to 15 bases. Germline CDR1 is SGHVS and CDR2 is FNYEAQ. CDR3 region: CASSKGQGYYEQYF. The CDR3, as DNA: TGTGCCAGCAGTAAGGGCCAGGGGTACTACGAGCAGTACTTC.

This sequence joins TRBV7-2 and TRBJ2-4; 8 bases are a match to TRBD1. The CDR3 runs 15 residues. In germline, CDR1 is SGHTA, CDR2 FQGNSA. Losses at the gene ends were 5 bases for V and 7 bases for J; bases not matched to a gene: 10. Here the CDR3 reads CASSVSGQGRNIQYF. The CDR3 nucleotides are TGTGCCAGCAGCGTGAGCGGACAGGGACGGAACATTCAGTACTTC.

The rearrangement links TRBV20-1 to TRBJ1-1, with D unresolved. Per the germline V gene, CDR1 is DFQATT and CDR2 is SNEGSKA (reference sequence). The CDR3 contains 12 residues. Trimming stripped 0 bases from V and 8 bases from J, with 10 bases between. CDR3 nucleotides: TGCAGTGCTAGAGACTCCACCCAGGAAGCTTTCTTT. Translated: CSARDSTQEAFF.

In its sample, this clonotype was seen a few times. The CDR3, as DNA: TGTGCCAGTAGCCTTGGACTTGCCTCTGAGCAGTTCTTC. It is translated as CASSLGLASEQFF. The chain joins TRBV19 to TRBJ2-1; TRBD2 might be the D (5 bases). The CDR3 runs 13 residues. V was trimmed by 6 bases and J by 9 bases, leaving 15 bases between them. Germline values: CDR1 LNHDA, CDR2 SQIVND (reference sequence).

This clonotype has ten or more counts. The CDR3 DNA reads TGCAGTGCAGCCAACCTAGCGGGAGTAAACTACGAGCAGTACTTC. Encoded protein: CSAANLAGVNYEQYF. The chain uses TRBV20-1 and TRBJ2-7; TRBD2 matches 10 bases. The length of the CDR3 is 15 residues. Trimming removed 6 bases from V and 3 bases from J; junction bases left unmatched: 11. Germline V lookup: CDR1 DFQATT, CDR2 SNEGSKA (reference sequence).

The chain joins TRBV6-2 or TRBV6-3 to TRBJ2-5; 10 positions agree with TRBD2. The CDR3 totals 19 residues. Germline CDR1 and CDR2: MNHEY and SVGEGT. Germline trimming cut 0 bases from V and 5 bases from J; bases unmatched to any gene: 15. In DNA form, the CDR3 reads TGTGCCAGCAGTTACTCGATGTACCTAGCGGGAGACGCGGGGGAGACCCAGTACTTC. Amino acid sequence: CASSYSMYLAGDAGETQYF.

The chain is built from TRBV24-1 and TRBJ2-6; D uncertain. Germline V gene data show CDR1 as KGHDR and CDR2 as SFDVKD. V lost 1 base, J lost 1 base, and 7 bases lay in between. The CDR3 has 16 amino acids. This CDR3 reads CATSDFRVSGANVLTF. In nucleotides, the CDR3 is TGTGCCACCAGTGATTTCCGGGTTTCTGGGGCCAACGTCCTGACTTTC.

This chain joins TRBV5-6 and TRBJ1-1; unclear D gene. The germline V and J ends were trimmed by 0 bases and 5 bases, with 8 bases remaining between them. The CDR3 length is 13 residues. Germline CDR1 and CDR2: SGHDT and YYEEEE. The CDR3: CASSLDDGTEAFF. The DNA of the CDR3 is TGTGCCAGCAGCTTGGATGACGGAACTGAAGCTTTCTTT.